The next 26 T cell receptor beta chains were all read from a single sample in a study of blood T cell repertoires in COVID-19. Measured with immunoSEQ multiplex PCR; TCRdb has only the in-frame clones, and not every one. The repertoire holds a few hundred thousand clones, with around 87% as singletons. The sequenced sample was peripheral blood. These receptors originate from a woman aged 35 to 49 with COVID-19, enrolled during active disease.

The chain uses TRBV2 and TRBJ1-3; 7 bases fit TRBD1. V gave up 11 bases and J gave up 2 bases; unmatched junction bases: 12. The CDR3 has 15 residues. Germline loops: CDR1 SNHLY, CDR2 FYNNEI. CDR3 coding DNA: TGTGCCGCTGGACCGTCAACAGGGGCTGGAAACACCATATATTTT. Its protein is CAAGPSTGAGNTIYF.

This chain joins TRBV9 and TRBJ1-2, with 7 bases identical to TRBD1. Germline lookup yields CDR1 SGDLS and CDR2 YYNGEE. Trimming at V came to 0 bases and at J to 6 bases, leaving 5 bases not matched to a gene. This CDR3 contains 14 residues. In DNA form, the CDR3 reads TGTGCCAGCAGCGTAGTCGACAGGGCCAATGGCTACACCTTC. Protein sequence: CASSVVDRANGYTF.

The chain is built from TRBV18 and TRBJ1-1; D might be TRBD1 (6 bases). Germline V gene lookup returns CDR1 KGHSH and CDR2 LQKENI. The V and J ends lost 3 bases and 4 bases respectively, with 12 bases between them. This CDR3 is built from 14 residues. Here the CDR3 reads CASSPLQGSTEAFF. The CDR3 bases are TGTGCCAGCTCACCCTTACAGGGATCCACTGAAGCTTTCTTT. Looking up the rest from reference TRBV18 and TRBJ1-1 gives the full variable domain: NAGVMQNPRHLVRRRGQEARLRCSPMKGHSHVYWYRQLPEEGLKFMVYLQKENIIDESGMPKERFSAEFPKEGPSILRIQQVVRGDSAAYFCASSPLQGSTEAFFGQGTRLTVV.

This chain connects TRBV5-1 to TRBJ1-1; D remains ambiguous. The CDR3 is 13 amino acids. The V gene's germline CDR1 is SGHRS and CDR2 YFSETQ. V gave up 4 bases and J gave up 1 base, with 8 bases separating them. DNA for the CDR3: TGCGCCAGCAGCGTCCCGTCGAACACTGAAGCTTTCTTT. Encoded protein: CASSVPSNTEAFF.

The chain links TRBV29-1 to TRBJ1-1; 7 bases fit TRBD1. The CDR3 has 14 residues. V lost 5 bases, J lost 1 base, and 7 bases stayed unmatched. CDR1 is SQVTM, CDR2 ANQGSEA, per germline. CDR3 in DNA: TGCAGCGTTTATACAGGGGACTCGAACACTGAAGCTTTCTTT. Encoded protein: CSVYTGDSNTEAFF.

This chain uses TRBV19 with TRBJ2-5; TRBD1 is a possible D gene (6 bases). V gave up 6 bases and J gave up 2 bases, with 16 bases separating them. The CDR3 sequence is 15 residues long. Germline V gives CDR1 LNHDA, CDR2 SQIVND (reference sequence). In nucleotides, the CDR3 is TGTGCCAGTAGCAATAACCCGGACAGACAAGAGACCCAGTACTTC. Translation: CASSNNPDRQETQYF.

The chain links TRBV27 to TRBJ2-1, with 8 bases identical to TRBD2. V dropped 8 bases and J dropped 3; count of bases not matched to a gene: 6. The CDR3 is made up of 14 amino acids. Per germline, CDR1 MNHEY and CDR2 SMNVEV (reference sequence). The DNA of the CDR3 is TGTGCCAGCTCGAGCAGCGGGAGCTACAATGAGCAGTTCTTC. It is translated as CASSSSGSYNEQFF.

The chain employs TRBV9 and TRBJ2-1; D remains ambiguous. The CDR3 loop spans 12 amino acids. Trimming cost V 3 bases and J 7 bases, with 8 bases left between them. Germline V gene sequence: CDR1 SGDLS, CDR2 YYNGEE. CDR3 coding DNA: TGTGCCAGCAGCGCTGTGAGGAATGAGCAGTTCTTC. Protein product: CASSAVRNEQFF.

The chain is built from TRBV6-5 and TRBJ1-4, with D perhaps matching TRBD1 (6 bases). This CDR3 region has 14 residues. Germline V gene data show CDR1 as MNHEY and CDR2 as SVGAGI. V was shortened by 3 bases and J by 7 bases, with 12 bases between the two germline ends. CDR3 sequence (DNA): TGTGCCAGCAGTTATCGGGGGGGCAGTGAAAAACTGTTTTTT. It translates to CASSYRGGSEKLFF.

The chain employs TRBV6-6 and TRBJ1-3; 7 bases line up with TRBD1. V shed 7 bases and J 6 bases; nucleotides not matched to a gene: 12. This CDR3 comprises 15 residues. CDR1 is MNHNY and CDR2 is SVGAGI in the germline V gene (reference sequence). CDR3 sequence reads: CASIALQGLANTIYF. The CDR3 coding sequence is TGTGCCAGCATCGCGTTACAGGGGCTGGCAAACACCATATATTTT.

CDR3 in DNA: TGTGCCAGCAGCTTAACGAGGAGGACCAACTATGGCTACACCTTC. It translates to CASSLTRRTNYGYTF. The chain employs TRBV7-3 and TRBJ1-2; D unresolved. Germline V lookup: CDR1 SGHTA, CDR2 FQGTGA. This CDR3 has 15 residues. The V end was cut by 0 bases, the J end by 2 bases, with 10 bases between.

The chain carries TRBV15 and TRBJ2-7; D not certain. Germline CDR1 LNHNV, CDR2 YYDKDF (reference sequence). V gave up 3 bases and J gave up 2 bases, with 8 bases separating them. The CDR3 extends over 13 amino acids. The CDR3 is CATSRLTTYEQYF. Here the CDR3 DNA reads TGTGCCACCAGCAGGCTCACTACCTACGAGCAGTACTTC.

V is TRBV2 and J is TRBJ2-2; D call uncertain. This CDR3 comprises 15 residues. V gave up 4 bases and J gave up 1 base, with 10 bases separating them. Germline lookup yields CDR1 SNHLY and CDR2 FYNNEI. The CDR3 protein is CASSVTPQNTGELFF. The CDR3 nucleotides are TGTGCCAGCAGTGTTACTCCCCAGAACACCGGGGAGCTGTTTTTT.

This clone was seen a handful of times. J is TRBJ2-1 and V is TRBV4-3; 8 positions agree with TRBD2. V shed 1 base and J 6 bases; nucleotides not matched to a gene: 8. The length of the CDR3 is 16 residues. Germline CDR1 reads LGHNA; CDR2 reads YSLEER. CDR3 sequence (DNA): TGCGCCAGCAGCCAAGCGGGAGGGGGGGAGGGCAATGAGCAGTTCTTC. Protein sequence: CASSQAGGGEGNEQFF.

DNA for the CDR3: TGTGCCTGGAGTGGTACCAGGTTGGGAGAGACCCAGTACTTC. Its translation: CAWSGTRLGETQYF. The chain has TRBV30 and TRBJ2-5, with unresolved D. CDR1 is GTSNPN and CDR2 is SVGIG in the germline V gene (reference sequence). The CDR3 consists of 14 residues. V lost 1 base and J lost 4, with 13 bases in between.

V and J are TRBV27 and TRBJ2-7; TRBD1 agrees at 7 bases. Unmatched junction bases numbered 15, after V lost 1 base and J lost 0 bases. CDR3 length: 19 residues. The germline V gene has CDR1 MNHEY and CDR2 SMNVEV (reference sequence). The CDR3 region has the DNA TGTGCCAGCAGTTTATTTGGACAGGACCACGGCACACTCTCCTACGAGCAGTACTTC. It is translated as CASSLFGQDHGTLSYEQYF.

The rearrangement links TRBV3-1 (or the pseudogene TRBV3-2) to TRBJ2-1, with 7 nucleotides matching TRBD1. Trimming took 1 base from V and 9 from J; bases not matched to a gene: 3. This CDR3 is 13 amino acids long. In germline, CDR1 is LGHDT, CDR2 YNNKEL (reference sequence). As DNA, the CDR3 is TGTGCCAGCAGCCAAGTTCGACAGGGTGAGCAGTTCTTC. As protein: CASSQVRQGEQFF.

The gene calls are TRBV28 and TRBJ1-2; D is ambiguous. Germline V gives CDR1 MDHEN, CDR2 SYDVKM. This CDR3 spans 12 amino acids. V was pared by 0 bases and J by 8 bases, with 7 bases between. The CDR3 region is CASSLWQYGYTF. The CDR3 DNA reads as TGTGCCAGCAGTTTATGGCAGTACGGCTACACCTTC.

V gene TRBV30 combines with J gene TRBJ1-5, with D possibly matching TRBD1 (5 bases). Germline V gene data show CDR1 as GTSNPN and CDR2 as SVGIG (reference sequence). V lost 1 base, J lost 7 bases, and 14 bases lay in between. The CDR3 is 14 residues long. This chain's CDR3 is CAWSGGGIEQPQHF. The DNA for the CDR3 is TGTGCCTGGAGTGGGGGGGGGATTGAACAGCCCCAGCATTTT.

CDR3 protein: CASSPTGDGYTF. In nucleotides, the CDR3 is TGTGCCAGCAGCCCAACCGGGGATGGCTACACCTTC. The V gene is TRBV7-9, the J gene TRBJ1-2; D gene ambiguous. This CDR3 is 12 amino acids long. Trimming removed 5 bases at V and 6 bases at J, with 10 bases between. The germline CDR1 and CDR2 sequences are SEHNR and FQNEAQ (reference sequence).

The chain has TRBV6-6 and TRBJ2-2, with D perhaps TRBD2 (6 bases). Trimming removed 2 bases at V and 6 bases at J, with 16 bases between. CDR1 and CDR2 from the germline V gene are MNHNY and SVGAGI (reference sequence). CDR3 length equals 16 residues. CDR3 sequence: CASSYGAGIGAGELFF. The CDR3 bases are TGTGCCAGCAGTTACGGGGCGGGGATCGGCGCCGGGGAGCTGTTTTTT.

The J gene is TRBJ2-3, the V gene TRBV11-3; possible D gene TRBD1, 6 bases. The germline V gene has CDR1 SGHNT and CDR2 YENEEA. The CDR3 is 14 residues long. V was cut by 4 bases and J by 3 bases, with 11 bases left in between. This CDR3 reads CASSSRTVTDTQYF. DNA of the CDR3: TGTGCCAGCAGCTCCCGGACAGTGACAGATACGCAGTATTTT.

This clone was detected a few times. This sequence joins TRBV11-2 and TRBJ2-1, with D maybe TRBD1 (5 bases). The CDR3 runs 15 residues. Germline lookup yields CDR1 SGHAT and CDR2 FQNNGV. Trimming removed 0 bases at V and 0 bases at J, with 6 bases between. The CDR3 loop is CASSLEGPSYNEQFF. In DNA form, the CDR3 reads TGTGCCAGCAGCTTAGAGGGGCCCTCCTACAATGAGCAGTTCTTC.

The V call is TRBV9, the J call TRBJ1-6; D gene uncertain. Germline V gene sequence: CDR1 SGDLS, CDR2 YYNGEE. This CDR3 spans 12 amino acids. Trimming shortened V by 2 bases and J by 8 bases, and 5 bases separated the two germline ends. The CDR3 DNA follows: TGTGCCAGCAGCGTGAGCGATTCACCCCTCCACTTT. It encodes CASSVSDSPLHF.

The rearrangement uses TRBV28 and TRBJ1-2; no reliable D call. Trimming cost V 3 bases and J 2 bases, with 4 bases left between them. Germline V gene sequence: CDR1 MDHEN, CDR2 SYDVKM. The CDR3 consists of 12 residues. The CDR3 reads CASSFENYGYTF. The CDR3 DNA is TGTGCCAGCAGTTTTGAGAACTATGGCTACACCTTC.

The chain uses TRBV28 and TRBJ1-6; D unclear. Germline V lookup: CDR1 MDHEN, CDR2 SYDVKM. The CDR3 sequence is 13 residues long. V was shortened by 6 bases and J by 6 bases, with 9 bases between the two germline ends. CDR3 sequence (DNA): TGTGCCAGCAGACCACAGCTTAATTCACCCCTCCACTTT. This codes for CASRPQLNSPLHF. The complete variable domain, with remaining parts taken from reference TRBV28 and TRBJ1-6, reads DVKVTQSSRYLVKRTGEKVFLECVQDMDHENMFWYRQDPGLGLRLIYFSYDVKMKEKGDIPEGYSVSREKKERFSLILESASTNQTSMYLCASRPQLNSPLHFGNGTRLTVT.